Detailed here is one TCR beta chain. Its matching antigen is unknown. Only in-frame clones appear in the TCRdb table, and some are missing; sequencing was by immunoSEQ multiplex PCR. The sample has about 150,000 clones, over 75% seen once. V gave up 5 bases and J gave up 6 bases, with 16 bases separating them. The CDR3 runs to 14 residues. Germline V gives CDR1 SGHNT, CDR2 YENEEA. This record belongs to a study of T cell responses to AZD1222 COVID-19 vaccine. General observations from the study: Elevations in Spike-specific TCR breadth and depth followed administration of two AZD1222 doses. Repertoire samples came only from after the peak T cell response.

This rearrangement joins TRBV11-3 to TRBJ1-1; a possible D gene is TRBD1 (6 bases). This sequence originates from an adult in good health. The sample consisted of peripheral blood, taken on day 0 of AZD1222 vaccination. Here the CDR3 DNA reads TGTGCCAGCAGCCCCCGGACAGTGAGGGCTGAAGCTTTCTTT. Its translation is CASSPRTVRAEAFF.